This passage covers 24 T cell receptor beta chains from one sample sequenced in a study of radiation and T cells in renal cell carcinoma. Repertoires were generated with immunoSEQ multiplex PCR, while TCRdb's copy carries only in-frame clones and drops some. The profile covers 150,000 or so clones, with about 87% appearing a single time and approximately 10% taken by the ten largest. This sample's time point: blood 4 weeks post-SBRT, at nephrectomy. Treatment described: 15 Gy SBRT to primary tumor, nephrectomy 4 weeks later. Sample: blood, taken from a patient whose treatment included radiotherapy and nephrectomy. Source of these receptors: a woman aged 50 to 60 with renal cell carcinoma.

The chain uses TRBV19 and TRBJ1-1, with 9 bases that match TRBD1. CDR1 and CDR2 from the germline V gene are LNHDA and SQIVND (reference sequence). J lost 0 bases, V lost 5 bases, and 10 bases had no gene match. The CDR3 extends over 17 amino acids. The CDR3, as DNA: TGTGCCAGTAGTGCTCGCCGGGACAGGGAGGTGAACACTGAAGCTTTCTTT. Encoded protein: CASSARRDREVNTEAFF.

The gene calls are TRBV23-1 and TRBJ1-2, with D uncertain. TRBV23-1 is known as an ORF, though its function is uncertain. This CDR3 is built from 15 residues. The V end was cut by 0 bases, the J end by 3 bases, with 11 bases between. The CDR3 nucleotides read TGCGCCAGCAGTCAATCTGTAGGAGGGCACTATGGCTACACCTTC. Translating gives CASSQSVGGHYGYTF.

CDR3 sequence reads: CASSDGTSGVLLAYNEQFF. The CDR3 DNA follows: TGTGCCAGCAGCGATGGGACTAGCGGGGTCCTATTGGCCTACAATGAGCAGTTCTTC. The V gene is TRBV9, the J gene TRBJ2-1; 13 nucleotides match TRBD2. The CDR3 is 19 amino acids. The germline V gene encodes CDR1 SGDLS and CDR2 YYNGEE. Losses at the gene ends were 3 bases for V and 2 bases for J; bases not matched to a gene: 11. The full variable domain, with the rest looked up from reference TRBV9 and TRBJ2-1, is DSGVTQTPKHLITATGQRVTLRCSPRSGDLSVYWYQQSLDQGLQFLIQYYNGEERAKGNILERFSAQQFPDLHSELNLSSLELGDSALYFCASSDGTSGVLLAYNEQFFGPGTRLTVL.

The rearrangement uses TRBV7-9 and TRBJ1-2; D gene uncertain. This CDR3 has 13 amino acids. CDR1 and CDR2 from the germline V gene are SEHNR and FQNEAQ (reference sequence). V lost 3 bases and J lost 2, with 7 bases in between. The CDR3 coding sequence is TGTGCCAGCAGCTTGCACGGCAACTATGGCTACACCTTC. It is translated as CASSLHGNYGYTF.

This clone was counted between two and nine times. The CDR3 nucleotides read TGTGCCAGCTCACCAGAGTCTGAGCAGTTCTTC. It specifies CASSPESEQFF. This chain joins TRBV18 and TRBJ2-1; D call uncertain. V was trimmed by 2 bases and J by 9 bases, leaving 5 bases between them. The CDR3 runs 11 residues. Germline V lookup: CDR1 KGHSH, CDR2 LQKENI.

This chain's CDR3 is CAWSVRGSVGELFF. CDR3 bases: TGTGCCTGGAGTGTACGCGGATCAGTGGGGGAGCTGTTTTTT. The chain employs TRBV30 and TRBJ2-2; D remains unclear. The germline V gene has CDR1 GTSNPN and CDR2 SVGIG (reference sequence). V was trimmed by 0 bases and J by 8 bases, leaving 13 bases between them. The CDR3 runs 14 residues.

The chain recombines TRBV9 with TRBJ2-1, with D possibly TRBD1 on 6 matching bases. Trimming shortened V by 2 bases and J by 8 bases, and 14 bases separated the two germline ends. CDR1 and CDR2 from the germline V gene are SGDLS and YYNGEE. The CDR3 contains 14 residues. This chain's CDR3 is CASSVSIRQDEQFF. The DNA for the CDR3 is TGTGCCAGCAGCGTCTCGATCAGACAGGATGAGCAGTTCTTC.

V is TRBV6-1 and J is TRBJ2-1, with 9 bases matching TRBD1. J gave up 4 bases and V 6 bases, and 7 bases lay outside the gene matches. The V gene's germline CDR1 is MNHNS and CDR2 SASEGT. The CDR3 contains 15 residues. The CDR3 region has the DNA TGTGCCAGCAGCATTACAGGGGGCGCGTACAATGAGCAGTTCTTC. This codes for CASSITGGAYNEQFF.

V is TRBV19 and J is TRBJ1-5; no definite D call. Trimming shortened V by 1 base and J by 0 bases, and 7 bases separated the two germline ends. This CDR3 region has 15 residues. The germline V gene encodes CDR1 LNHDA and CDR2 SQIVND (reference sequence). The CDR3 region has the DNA TGTGCCAGTAGTATAGGTCCGTATAGCAATCAGCCCCAGCATTTT. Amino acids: CASSIGPYSNQPQHF.

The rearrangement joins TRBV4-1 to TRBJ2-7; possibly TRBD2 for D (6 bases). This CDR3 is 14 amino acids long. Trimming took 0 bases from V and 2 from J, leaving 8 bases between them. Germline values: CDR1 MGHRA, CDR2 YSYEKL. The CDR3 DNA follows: TGCGCCAGCAGCCAAGAGGAGGGCACCTACGAGCAGTACTTC. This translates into CASSQEEGTYEQYF.

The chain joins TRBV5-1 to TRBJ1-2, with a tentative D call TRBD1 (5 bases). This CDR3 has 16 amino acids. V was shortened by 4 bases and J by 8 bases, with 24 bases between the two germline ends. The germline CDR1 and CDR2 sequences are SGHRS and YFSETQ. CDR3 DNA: TGCGCCAGCAGCCAGCGGGGGGACCCGGGCCTATACGGCTACACCTTC. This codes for CASSQRGDPGLYGYTF.

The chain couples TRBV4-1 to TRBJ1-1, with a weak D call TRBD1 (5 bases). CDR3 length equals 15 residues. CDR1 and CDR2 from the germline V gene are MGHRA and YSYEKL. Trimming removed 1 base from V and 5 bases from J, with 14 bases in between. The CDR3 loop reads CASSQVGRWGTEAFF. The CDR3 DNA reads TGCGCCAGCAGCCAAGTGGGGCGTTGGGGGACTGAAGCTTTCTTT.

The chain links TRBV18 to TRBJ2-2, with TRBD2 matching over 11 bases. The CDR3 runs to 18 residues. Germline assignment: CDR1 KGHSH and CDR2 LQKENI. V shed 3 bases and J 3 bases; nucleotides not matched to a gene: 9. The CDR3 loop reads CASSPQLASGGHTGELFF. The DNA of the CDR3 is TGTGCCAGCTCACCTCAACTTGCTAGCGGGGGGCACACCGGGGAGCTGTTTTTT.

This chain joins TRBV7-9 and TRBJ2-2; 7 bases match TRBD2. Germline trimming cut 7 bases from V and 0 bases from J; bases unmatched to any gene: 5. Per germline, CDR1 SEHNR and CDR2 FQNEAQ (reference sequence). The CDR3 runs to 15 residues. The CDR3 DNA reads TGTGCCAGCATCCCCCGGGGGGCGAACACCGGGGAGCTGTTTTTT. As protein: CASIPRGANTGELFF.

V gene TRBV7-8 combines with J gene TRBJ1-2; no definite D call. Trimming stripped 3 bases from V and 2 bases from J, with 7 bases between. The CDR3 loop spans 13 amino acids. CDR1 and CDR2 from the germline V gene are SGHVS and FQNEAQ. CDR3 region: CASSLDGNYGYTF. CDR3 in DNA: TGTGCCAGCAGCTTGGACGGCAACTATGGCTACACCTTC.

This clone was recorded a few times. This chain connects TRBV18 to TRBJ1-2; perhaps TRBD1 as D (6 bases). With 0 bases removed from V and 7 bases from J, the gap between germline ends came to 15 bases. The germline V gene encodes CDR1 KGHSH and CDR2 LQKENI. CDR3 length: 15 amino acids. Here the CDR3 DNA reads TGTGCCAGCTCACCACCGATAGACAGGTTGGGTGGCTACACCTTC. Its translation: CASSPPIDRLGGYTF.

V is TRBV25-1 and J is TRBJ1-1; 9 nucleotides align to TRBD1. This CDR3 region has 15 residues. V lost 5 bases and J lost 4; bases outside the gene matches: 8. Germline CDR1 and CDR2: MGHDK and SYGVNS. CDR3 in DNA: TGTGCCAGCAGTCTTACAGGGGGCGAGGGCACTGAAGCTTTCTTT. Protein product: CASSLTGGEGTEAFF.

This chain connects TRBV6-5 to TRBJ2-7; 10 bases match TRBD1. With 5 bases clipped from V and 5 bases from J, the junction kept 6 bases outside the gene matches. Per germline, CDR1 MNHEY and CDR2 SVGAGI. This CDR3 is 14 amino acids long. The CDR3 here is CASSKGQGFDEQYF. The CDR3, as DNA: TGTGCCAGCAGTAAGGGACAGGGGTTTGACGAGCAGTACTTC.

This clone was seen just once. In DNA form, the CDR3 reads TGTGCCAGCAGCCAAGACTCGGACTGGAACACTGAAGCTTTCTTT. This gives the protein CASSQDSDWNTEAFF. The chain is built from TRBV4-2 and TRBJ1-1; no reliable D call. CDR1 LGHNA and CDR2 YNFKEQ come from the germline V gene. This CDR3 contains 15 residues. The V end was cut by 0 bases, the J end by 1 base, with 9 bases between.

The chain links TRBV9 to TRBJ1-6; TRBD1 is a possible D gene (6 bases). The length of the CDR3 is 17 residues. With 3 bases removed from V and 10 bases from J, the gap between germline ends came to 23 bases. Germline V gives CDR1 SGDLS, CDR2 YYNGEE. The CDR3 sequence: CASSGSRRRGGNSPLHF. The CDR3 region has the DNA TGTGCCAGCAGCGGGTCCCGACGGAGGGGGGGTAACTCACCCCTCCACTTT.

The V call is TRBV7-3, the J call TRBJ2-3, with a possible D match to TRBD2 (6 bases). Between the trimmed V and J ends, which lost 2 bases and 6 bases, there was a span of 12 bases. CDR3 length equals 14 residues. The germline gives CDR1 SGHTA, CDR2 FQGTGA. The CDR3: CASSLWRAGDTQYF. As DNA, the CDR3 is TGTGCCAGCAGCTTATGGAGGGCGGGCGATACGCAGTATTTT.

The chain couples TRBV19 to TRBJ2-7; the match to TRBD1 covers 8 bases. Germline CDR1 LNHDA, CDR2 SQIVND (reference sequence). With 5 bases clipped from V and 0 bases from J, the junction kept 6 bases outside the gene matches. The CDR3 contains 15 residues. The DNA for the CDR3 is TGTGCCAGTAGTTCCCCGGACAGGGCCTCCTACGAGCAGTACTTC. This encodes CASSSPDRASYEQYF.

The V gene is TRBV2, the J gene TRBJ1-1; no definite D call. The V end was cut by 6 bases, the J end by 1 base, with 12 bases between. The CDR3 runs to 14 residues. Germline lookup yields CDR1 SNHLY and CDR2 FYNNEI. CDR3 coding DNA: TGTGCCAGCAGCCAAAAGTGGGGGAACACTGAAGCTTTCTTT. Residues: CASSQKWGNTEAFF.

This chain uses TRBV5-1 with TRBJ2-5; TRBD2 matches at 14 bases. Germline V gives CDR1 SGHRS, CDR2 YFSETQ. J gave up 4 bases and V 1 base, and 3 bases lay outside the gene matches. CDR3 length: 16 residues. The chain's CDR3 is CASSLTGTSGGETQYF. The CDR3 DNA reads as TGCGCCAGCAGCTTGACCGGGACTAGCGGGGGAGAGACCCAGTACTTC.